Given below is one T cell receptor (beta chain) in context. What it recognizes is unknown. At one end, the junction sequence differs from germline, possibly due to a read error. Unsorted bulk tissue of roughly 17-33 mg yielded co-extracted RNA and DNA. The sample is drawn from a study of tumor-infiltrating lymphocytes in primary liver carcinoma. Whole-study findings and limits: Tumor top-250-clone fractions significantly exceeded those of blood (p = 0.039).

The researchers produced TCR beta cDNA from approximately 550 ng total RNA with a constant-region primer. Libraries of TCR beta came from three nested multiplex PCR rounds with slightly modified ARM-PCR. It was with TRBV1-TRBV30 forward primers and a C-beta reverse primer that the first two PCR rounds were run, at approximately 9 cycles each. TCRdb used MiXCR to reprocess the multiplex PCR reads, holding one entry per CDR3 protein. The data hold about 200,000 distinct CDR3 sequences, with about 85% observed a single time. Germline assignment: CDR1 SGHDT and CDR2 YYEEEE. The CDR3 spans 16 residues. Sequencing used tumor tissue from primary liver carcinoma. This chain connects TRBV5-6 to TRBJ2-2, with D perhaps matching TRBD1 (5 bases). The TCR sequence derives from a man in his forties with primary liver carcinoma and hepatitis B virus infection. The CDR3: CAGSLRFRAFTGELFF. CDR3 nucleotides: TGTGCCGGCAGCTTGCGGTTCAGGGCCTTCACCGGGGAGCTGTTTTTT.